This T cell receptor beta chain was identified during a study of cytomegalovirus exposure and HLA in healthy donors. PCR involved 60 Vbeta and 13 Jbeta primers. Method: immunoSEQ multiplex PCR; TCRdb's copy keeps in-frame clones and lacks some. Of approximately 100,000 clones in the sample, roughly 74% are singletons; the top ten hold 2% to 2.5%. Looked up from germline, CDR1 is SGHTA and CDR2 is FQGNSA. V lost 1 base to trimming and J lost 4 bases, with 8 bases between them. CDR3 length equals 14 residues. This clone has a handful of counts. Antigen unknown. Study-level results: Researchers reported that a few CMV-associated chains were confirmed in vitro as CMV antigen-specific.

This chain uses TRBV7-2 with TRBJ2-1; D is unresolved. The sequenced material came from PBMCs. The receptor comes from a man in his forties in good health and CMV-seronegative. The CDR3 reads CASSLDPGYNEQFF. Here the CDR3 DNA reads TGTGCCAGCAGCTTAGACCCAGGATACAATGAGCAGTTCTTC.